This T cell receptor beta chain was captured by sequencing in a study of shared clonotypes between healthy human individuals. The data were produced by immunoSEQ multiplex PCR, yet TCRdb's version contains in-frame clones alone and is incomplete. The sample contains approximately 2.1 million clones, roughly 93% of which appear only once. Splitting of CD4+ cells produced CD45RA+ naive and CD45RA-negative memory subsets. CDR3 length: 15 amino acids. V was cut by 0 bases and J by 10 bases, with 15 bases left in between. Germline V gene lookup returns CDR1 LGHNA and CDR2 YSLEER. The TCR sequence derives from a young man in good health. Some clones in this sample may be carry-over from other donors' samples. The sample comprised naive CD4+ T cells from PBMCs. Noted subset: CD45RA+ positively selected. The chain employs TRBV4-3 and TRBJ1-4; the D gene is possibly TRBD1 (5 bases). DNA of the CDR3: TGCGCCAGCAGCCAAGATGGGAATGGGGGATCAAAACTGTTTTTT. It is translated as CASSQDGNGGSKLFF.